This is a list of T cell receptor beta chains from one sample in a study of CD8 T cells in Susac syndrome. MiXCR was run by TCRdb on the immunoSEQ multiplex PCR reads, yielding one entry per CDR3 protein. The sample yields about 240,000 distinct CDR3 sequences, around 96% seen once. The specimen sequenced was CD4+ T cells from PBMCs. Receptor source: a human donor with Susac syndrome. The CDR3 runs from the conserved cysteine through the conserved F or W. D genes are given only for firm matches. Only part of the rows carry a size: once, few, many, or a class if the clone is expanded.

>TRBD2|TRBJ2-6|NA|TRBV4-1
CASEPGLAGSSGANVLTF
TGCGCCAGCGAACCGGGACTAGCGGGTAGCTCTGGGGCCAACGTCCTGACTTTC
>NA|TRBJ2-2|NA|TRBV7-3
CASSLKVPGPGELFF
TGTGCCAGCAGCTTAAAGGTCCCCGGCCCCGGGGAGCTGTTTTTT
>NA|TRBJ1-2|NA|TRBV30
CAWSGAGQLNTF
TGTGCCTGGAGTGGGGCAGGACAGCTCAACACCTTC
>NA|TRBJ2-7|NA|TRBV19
CASSAGAGYEQYF
TGTGCCAGTAGTGCTGGGGCAGGGTACGAGCAGTACTTC
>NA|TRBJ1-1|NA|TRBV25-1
CASSEYNRGRNTEAFF
TGTGCCAGCAGTGAATATAATCGGGGACGAAACACTGAAGCTTTCTTT
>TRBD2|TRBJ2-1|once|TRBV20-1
CSARPLRGGSYNEQFF
TGCAGTGCTAGACCTCTTAGGGGAGGGTCCTACAATGAGCAGTTCTTC
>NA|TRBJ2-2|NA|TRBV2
CASIYGTFNTGELFF
TGTGCCAGCATTTACGGGACATTTAACACCGGGGAGCTGTTTTTT
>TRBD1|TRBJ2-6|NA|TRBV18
CASSPTGTGETGANVLTF
TGTGCCAGCTCACCGACCGGGACAGGGGAAACTGGGGCCAACGTCCTGACTTTC
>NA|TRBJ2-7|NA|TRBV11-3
CASSLTALGSSYEQYF
TGTGCCAGCAGCTTAACCGCTTTGGGGAGCTCCTACGAGCAGTACTTC
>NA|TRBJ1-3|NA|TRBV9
CASSVEGGRNTIYF
TGTGCCAGCAGCGTAGAGGGGGGAAGAAACACCATATATTTT
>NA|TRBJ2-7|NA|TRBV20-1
CSARGAGMGEQYF
TGCAGTGCACGTGGGGCGGGAATGGGGGAGCAGTACTTC
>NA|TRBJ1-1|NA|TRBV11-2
CASSLNDRSEAFF
TGTGCCAGCAGCCTCAATGACAGGTCTGAAGCTTTCTTT
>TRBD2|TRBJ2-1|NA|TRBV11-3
CASSLALAGGSEQFF
TGTGCCAGCAGCTTAGCACTAGCGGGAGGAAGCGAGCAGTTCTTC
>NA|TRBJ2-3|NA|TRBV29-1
CSVAGGTDTQYF
TGCAGCGTTGCGGGGGGCACAGATACGCAGTATTTT
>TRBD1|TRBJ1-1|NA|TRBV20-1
CSARDSLNTEAFF
TGCAGTGCTCGGGACAGCCTGAACACTGAAGCTTTCTTT